Described below is a single TCR beta chain sequence and its context. Sequenced by immunoSEQ multiplex PCR; TCRdb stores in-frame clones only, minus some. Of fewer than 250,000 clones in the sample, about 88% were seen once. This sample stems from a study of blood T cell repertoires in COVID-19. Study at large: The United States, Italy and Spain were the sources of the acute and convalescent COVID-19 samples. From T cells, B-cell-depleted T cells, or PBMCs came the material, which was cDNA or gDNA.

The CDR3 length is 16 residues. Trimming left V 2 bases short and J 0 bases short, with 12 bases between. Germline V CDR1 and CDR2: SGHVS, FNYEAQ. The sequencing input was peripheral blood. The chain couples TRBV7-6 to TRBJ2-3; D ambiguous. The clonotype originates from a man aged 55 to 70 with acute or convalescent COVID-19. The DNA of the CDR3 is TGTGCCAGCAGCTTATCTCGGTCCACTAGCACAGATACGCAGTATTTT. This gives the protein CASSLSRSTSTDTQYF.